This T cell receptor (beta chain) emerged from a study of CD8 T cells in Susac syndrome (dated by TCRdb to between 2018 and 2021). With respect to the entire study: Whether CD8+ T cell activation and differentiation in Susac syndrome was antigen driven was tested using repertoire sequencing. The study compared CD8+ T cell repertoire clonality among 12 healthy donors, around 14 Susac syndrome patients and about 16 multiple sclerosis patients. General findings and caveats noted by the study authors: The TCR sequencing and HLA analysis was acknowledged to have included a relatively small number of individuals.

RNA was extracted using the RNeasy kit, and 0.5 to 1 microgram was reverse transcribed with random hexamers. The immunoSEQ multiplex PCR assay, covering 54 Vbeta and 13 Jbeta segments, was used to amplify TCR beta CDR3 regions. To correct PCR amplification bias, a synthetic template baseline was used for both primer optimization and computational correction. In the original analysis: Reads were annotated to V, D and J genes according to IMGT and were analyzed with immunoSEQ Analyzer, with only productive sequences retained. Clonality was computed as one minus Shannon entropy normalized by log2 of the number of productive unique sequences. For each patient and control, public and private clones were evaluated among the 100 most prevalent clones. Clones were defined as Susac-specific if absent from the healthy and MS cohorts, from around 1,000 published viral clones and from other ImmuneACCESS disease sequences. Using fastp at Q25 and MiXCR, TCRdb reprocessed the public reads and kept productive beta chains. Each CDR3 protein gets just one entry, which takes the most common genes and DNA from the rows behind it. Here the V and J calls rest on TCRdb's processing, not on the authors' analysis. The sample profile shows about 400,000 distinct CDR3 sequences; approximately 89% of them were found once. 0.12% of the sample rests with the top ten.

The cysteine opens and the phenylalanine closes a CDR3 of 18 amino acids. The entry retains the CDR3 DNA only, 54 bases that are in frame from base 1. Sequences SGHKS (CDR1) and YYEKEE (CDR2) are obtained from the germline V gene (reference sequence). Trimming costs V 2 bases and J 7 bases, and their ends lie 27 bases apart. Details on this clonotype: Its antigen remains undetermined. There are no base qualities to consult, and no much larger clone falls within one base.

Peripheral blood CD8+ and CD4+ T cells from healthy donors, Susac syndrome patients and multiple sclerosis patients were profiled by high-throughput TCR beta sequencing. The multiple sclerosis controls were treatment-naive patients whose relapsing-remitting disease, either stable or active, fulfilled the revised McDonald criteria. Bulk CD8+ and CD4+ T cells were purified magnetically by negative isolation, whereas CD8+ TEMRA cells were enriched by FACS. Blood was drawn into EDTA tubes, processed within 24 hours, and PBMCs were isolated by density gradient centrifugation. PBMCs destined for TCR sequencing were cryopreserved in liquid nitrogen and later thawed in a 37 °C water bath. The sorted or isolated CD4+, CD8+ and CD8+ TEMRA cells reached a purity of at least 90%.

The chain couples TRBV5-5 to TRBJ2-5; the D gene assignment is perhaps TRBD1 or TRBD2, with each matching 5 bases. The sample comprised CD8+ T cells from PBMCs. The origin of this receptor is a human donor with multiple sclerosis. DNA sequence: TGTGCCAGCAGCTTTTTGGTCGGGCCGGGACCCCAGGCAGGGACCCAGTACTTC. Translated, this is CASSFLVGPGPQAGTQYF.